This TCR beta chain was observed in a study of T cell responses to AZD1222 COVID-19 vaccine (dated by TCRdb to the early 2020s). For the study in its entirety: AZD1222 recipients with second doses at about 4 weeks or about 12 weeks were pooled, because spike-specific TCR depth and breadth did not differ between schedules. A total of 233 trial participants underwent TCR sequencing, of whom 207 received two doses of AZD1222 and around 25 received two doses of the MenACWY control vaccine. Trial participants were enrolled by age into 18-55, 56-69 and 70-plus year subgroups, with 148, 28 and 57 TCR-sequenced participants respectively. General findings and caveats noted by the study authors: Reportedly, close to half of the unique spike-specific TCRs recognized epitopes lying outside the regions that are mutated in the B.1.351 and B.1.1.7 variants. Participants were mostly white British and included more females than males, and it was suggested by the authors that clonal diversity may have been underestimated. Because no samples from the day 14 peak response were available, repertoires could be characterized only after the peak T cell response. Conclusions about previously exposed vaccinees were limited because only 6 or 7 AZD1222 recipients were SARS-CoV-2 seropositive at baseline. After two AZD1222 doses, spike-specific TCR breadth and depth were significantly higher than at day 0 and than in MenACWY recipients. In the small 56-69-year group, the increase in depth fell short of significance, most likely because of low power. Vaccine-associated CD4 TCRs spanned the whole spike protein, with dominant responses in regions 160-218 and 743-854.

The CDR3 regions of human TCRbeta chains were subjected to immunosequencing. The study's processing was this. Repertoire TCRs were matched against a reference library of SARS-CoV-2-specific TCRs generated with the MIRA antigen-specificity platform. Breadth meant the fraction of unique TCRs that were SARS-CoV-2-associated, whereas depth meant the fraction of total T cells that were SARS-CoV-2-associated. Using the MIRA data, each spike-specific TCR was assigned both to the spike region to which the TCR was reactive and to a CD4 or CD8 class. Log10-transformed breadth and depth values were compared by one-way ANOVA with Sidak's multiple comparisons tests. The immuneACCESS repertoire file appears here via TCRdb, limited to in-frame rearrangements. These files lack a portion of the clones; in checked studies, under half of the deficit traces to unresolved V genes, and the cause of the others is not known. V and J calls and clone size come straight from that table; D and trimming were deduced from the DNA. The sample has about 110,000 clones on record, about nine tenths of them singletons. Approximately 4.7% of the sample is taken by the ten largest.

In light of the paper, this sample's time point label describes: baseline before first vaccination. Samples from vaccinated people were obtained from the UK trials COV001 and COV002, which included a single-blind randomized controlled phase 2/3 trial of AZD1222 (ChAdOx1 nCoV-19) in healthy adults. For TCRbeta chain sequencing, PBMC samples from trial participants were taken at day 0 and at day 28 after the second dose. On this clone: Which antigen it targets is not known. No base quality values were provided; no much bigger clone lies one nucleotide off.

The CDR3 measures 15 amino acids from cysteine to phenylalanine. Kept here is only the CDR3 DNA, which spans 45 bases and is read in frame from base 1. Sequenced material: peripheral blood, taken on day 0 of AZD1222 vaccination. Recombination joined TRBV21-1 with TRBJ2-1; the table's TRBD1 call for D was not verified on the DNA. TRBV21-1 is classified as a pseudogene. This clonotype originated in an adult in good health. The CDR3 is CARLAVRGPYNEQFF. The DNA reads TGTGCCAGACTGGCAGTCAGGGGACCCTACAATGAGCAGTTCTTC.